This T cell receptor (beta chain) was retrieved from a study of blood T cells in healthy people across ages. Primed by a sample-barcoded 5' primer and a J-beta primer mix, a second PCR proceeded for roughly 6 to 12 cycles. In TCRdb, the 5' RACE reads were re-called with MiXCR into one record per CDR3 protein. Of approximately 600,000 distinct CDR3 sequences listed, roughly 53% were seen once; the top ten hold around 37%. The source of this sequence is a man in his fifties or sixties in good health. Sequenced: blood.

The CDR3 bases are TGTGCTAGTGGGCGACAGGTGGATAATTCACCCCTCCACTTT. The encoded protein is CASGRQVDNSPLHF. The chain links TRBV12-5 to TRBJ1-6; possibly TRBD1 for D (6 bases). The germline V and J ends were trimmed by 6 bases and 5 bases, with 11 bases remaining between them. The CDR3 extends over 14 amino acids. Germline CDR1 is LGHNT and CDR2 is FRNRAP. Complete variable domain (other parts from reference TRBV12-5 and TRBJ1-6): DARVTQTPRHKVTEMGQEVTMRCQPILGHNTVFWYRQTMMQGLELLAYFRNRAPLDDSGMPKDRFSAEMPDATLATLKIQPSEPRDSAVYFCASGRQVDNSPLHFGNGTRLTVT.